This T cell receptor beta chain was found in a study of control samples from healthy donors and cancer patients. This clone was detected once. Repertoires were generated with immunoSEQ multiplex PCR, while TCRdb's copy carries only in-frame clones and drops some. The sample lists 85,000 to 110,000 clones; approximately 90% were seen once. CDR1 is SGHDN, CDR2 FVKESK, per germline. The CDR3 spans 14 residues. V lost 2 bases and J 4 bases, leaving 11 bases between the germline ends. The chain couples TRBV14 to TRBJ1-1; D might be TRBD1 (6 bases). The sample consisted of PBMCs. This clonotype originated in a man aged 60-69 years with lung cancer. CDR3 protein: CASSQLGAGTEAFF. The CDR3 DNA reads as TGTGCCAGCAGCCAATTGGGGGCCGGCACTGAAGCTTTCTTT.